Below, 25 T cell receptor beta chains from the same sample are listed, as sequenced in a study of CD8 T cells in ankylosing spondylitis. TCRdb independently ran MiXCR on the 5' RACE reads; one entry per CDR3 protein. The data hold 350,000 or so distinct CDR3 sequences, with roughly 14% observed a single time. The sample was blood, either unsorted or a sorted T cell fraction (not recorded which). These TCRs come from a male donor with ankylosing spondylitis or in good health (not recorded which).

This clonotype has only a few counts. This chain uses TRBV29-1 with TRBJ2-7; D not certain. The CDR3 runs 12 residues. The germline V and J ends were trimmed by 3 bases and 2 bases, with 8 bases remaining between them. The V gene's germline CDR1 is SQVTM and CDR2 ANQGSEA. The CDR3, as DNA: TGCAGCGTTGATTTGAGTCCCTACGAGCAGTACTTC. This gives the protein CSVDLSPYEQYF.

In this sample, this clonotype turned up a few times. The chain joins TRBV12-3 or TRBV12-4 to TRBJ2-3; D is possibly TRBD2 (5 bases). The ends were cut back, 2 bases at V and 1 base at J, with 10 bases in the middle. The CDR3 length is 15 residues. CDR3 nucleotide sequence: TGTGCCAGCAGTTTAACAGCGGAGGGCACAGATACGCAGTATTTT. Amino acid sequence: CASSLTAEGTDTQYF.

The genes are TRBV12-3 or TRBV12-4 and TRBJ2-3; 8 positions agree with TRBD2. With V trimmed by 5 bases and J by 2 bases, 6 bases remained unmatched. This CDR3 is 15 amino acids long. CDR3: CASSPGTRDTDTQYF. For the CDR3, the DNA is TGTGCCAGCAGTCCCGGGACTAGAGACACAGATACGCAGTATTTT.

The CDR3 is CASSWGATEGYTF. The CDR3 nucleotides read TGCGCCAGCAGCTGGGGGGCCACTGAGGGCTACACCTTC. The gene calls are TRBV5-1 and TRBJ1-2, with TRBD1 as a possible D gene (6 bases). Germline V lookup: CDR1 SGHRS, CDR2 YFSETQ. The CDR3 is 13 amino acids. Deletions cut 3 bases from V and 8 bases from J, with 14 bases between. The full variable domain, completed using reference TRBV5-1 and TRBJ1-2, is KAGVTQTPRYLIKTRGQQVTLSCSPISGHRSVSWYQQTPGQGLQFLFEYFSETQRNKGNFPGRFSGRQFSNSRSEMNVSTLELGDSALYLCASSWGATEGYTFGSGTRLTVV.

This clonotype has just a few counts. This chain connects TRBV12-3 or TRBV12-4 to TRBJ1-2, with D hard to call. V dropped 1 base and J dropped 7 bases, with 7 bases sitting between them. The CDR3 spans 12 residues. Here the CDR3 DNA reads TGTGCCAGCAGTTTAGAAACGAGTGGCTACACCTTC. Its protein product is CASSLETSGYTF.

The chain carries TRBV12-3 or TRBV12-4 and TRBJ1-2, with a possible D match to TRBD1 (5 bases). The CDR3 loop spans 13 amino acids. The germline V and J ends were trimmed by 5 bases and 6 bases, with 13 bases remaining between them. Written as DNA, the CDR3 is TGTGCCAGCAGTCCTACTCGGGGGAATGGCTACACCTTC. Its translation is CASSPTRGNGYTF.

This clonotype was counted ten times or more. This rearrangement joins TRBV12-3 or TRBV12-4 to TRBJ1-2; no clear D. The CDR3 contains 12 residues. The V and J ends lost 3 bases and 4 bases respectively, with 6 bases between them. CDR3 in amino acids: CASSFPGYGYTF. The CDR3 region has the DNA TGTGCCAGCAGTTTCCCAGGCTATGGCTACACCTTC.

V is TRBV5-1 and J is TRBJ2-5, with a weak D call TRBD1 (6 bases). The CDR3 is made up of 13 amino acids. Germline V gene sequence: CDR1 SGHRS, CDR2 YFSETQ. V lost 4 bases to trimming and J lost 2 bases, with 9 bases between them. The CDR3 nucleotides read TGCGCCAGCAGCGACAGGACACAAGAGACCCAGTACTTC. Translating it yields CASSDRTQETQYF. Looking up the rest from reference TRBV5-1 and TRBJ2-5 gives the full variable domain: KAGVTQTPRYLIKTRGQQVTLSCSPISGHRSVSWYQQTPGQGLQFLFEYFSETQRNKGNFPGRFSGRQFSNSRSEMNVSTLELGDSALYLCASSDRTQETQYFGPGTRLLVL.

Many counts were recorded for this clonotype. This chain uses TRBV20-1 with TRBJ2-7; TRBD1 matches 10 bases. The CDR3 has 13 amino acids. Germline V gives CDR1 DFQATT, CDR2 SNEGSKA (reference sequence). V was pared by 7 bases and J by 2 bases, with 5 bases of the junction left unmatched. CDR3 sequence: CSVAGQGTYEQYF. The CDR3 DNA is TGCAGTGTAGCGGGACAGGGGACCTACGAGCAGTACTTC.

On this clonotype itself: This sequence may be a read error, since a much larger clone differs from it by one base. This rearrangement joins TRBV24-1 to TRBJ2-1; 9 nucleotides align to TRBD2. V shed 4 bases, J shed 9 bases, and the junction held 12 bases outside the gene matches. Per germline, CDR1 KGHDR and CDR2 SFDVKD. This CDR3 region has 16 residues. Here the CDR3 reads CATSDGTSRNRGEQFF. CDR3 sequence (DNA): TGTGCCACCAGTGACGGGACTAGCAGGAATCGCGGTGAGCAGTTCTTC.

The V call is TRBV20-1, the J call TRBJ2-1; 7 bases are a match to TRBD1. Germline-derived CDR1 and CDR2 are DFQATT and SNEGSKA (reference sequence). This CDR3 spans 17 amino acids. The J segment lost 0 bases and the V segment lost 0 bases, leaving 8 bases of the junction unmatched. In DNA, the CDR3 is TGCAGTGCTAGAGATTTAACAGGGGCCAGCTCCTACAATGAGCAGTTCTTC. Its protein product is CSARDLTGASSYNEQFF.

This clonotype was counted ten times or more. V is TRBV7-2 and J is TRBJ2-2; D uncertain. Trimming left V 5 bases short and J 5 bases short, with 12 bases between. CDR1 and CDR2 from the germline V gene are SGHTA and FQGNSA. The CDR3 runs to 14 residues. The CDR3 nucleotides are TGTGCCAGCAGCGCACCTACCCAGACCGGGGAGCTGTTTTTT. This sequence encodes CASSAPTQTGELFF.

The CDR3, as DNA: TGCGCCAGCAGCGGTACATTGACGGGTCCATCTGGGGCCAACGTCCTGACTTTC. It yields the protein CASSGTLTGPSGANVLTF. This rearrangement joins TRBV5-1 to TRBJ2-6, with unresolved D. CDR3 length: 18 amino acids. The V gene's germline CDR1 is SGHRS and CDR2 YFSETQ. With 4 bases removed from V and 1 base from J, the gap between germline ends came to 18 bases.

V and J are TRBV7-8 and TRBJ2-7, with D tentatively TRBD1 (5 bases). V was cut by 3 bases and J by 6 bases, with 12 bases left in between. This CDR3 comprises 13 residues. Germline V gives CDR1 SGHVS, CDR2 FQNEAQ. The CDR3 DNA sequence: TGTGCCAGCAGCTTGGGCAGGGATGGCGAGCAGTACTTC. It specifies CASSLGRDGEQYF.

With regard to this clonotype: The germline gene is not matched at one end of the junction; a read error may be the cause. Written as DNA, the CDR3 is TGTGCCAGCAGCCCGGAAGGTCGGAACCCCGGGGAGCTGTTTTTT. Its translation is CASSPEGRNPGELFF. The chain employs TRBV7-8 and TRBJ2-2; no reliable D call. Germline V lookup: CDR1 SGHVS, CDR2 FQNEAQ. The CDR3 consists of 15 residues.

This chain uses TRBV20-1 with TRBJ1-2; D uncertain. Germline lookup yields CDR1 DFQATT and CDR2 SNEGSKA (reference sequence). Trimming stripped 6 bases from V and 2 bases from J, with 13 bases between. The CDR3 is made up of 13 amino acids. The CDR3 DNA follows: TGCAGTGCCCCCGAAAGGGTCAACTATGGCTACACCTTC. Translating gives CSAPERVNYGYTF.

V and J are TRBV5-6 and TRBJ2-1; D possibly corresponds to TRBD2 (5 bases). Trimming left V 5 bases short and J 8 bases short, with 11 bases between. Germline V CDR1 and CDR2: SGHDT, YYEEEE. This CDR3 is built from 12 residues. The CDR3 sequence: CASRGRSYEQFF. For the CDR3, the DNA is TGTGCCAGCAGAGGGAGAAGCTATGAGCAGTTCTTC.

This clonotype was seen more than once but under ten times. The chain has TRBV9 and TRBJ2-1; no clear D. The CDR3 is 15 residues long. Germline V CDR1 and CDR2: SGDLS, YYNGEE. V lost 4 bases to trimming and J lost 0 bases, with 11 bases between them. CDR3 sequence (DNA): TGTGCCAGCAGCCCCTCTACCACCTCCTACAATGAGCAGTTCTTC. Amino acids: CASSPSTTSYNEQFF. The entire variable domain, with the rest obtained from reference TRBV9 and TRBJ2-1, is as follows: DSGVTQTPKHLITATGQRVTLRCSPRSGDLSVYWYQQSLDQGLQFLIQYYNGEERAKGNILERFSAQQFPDLHSELNLSSLELGDSALYFCASSPSTTSYNEQFFGPGTRLTVL.

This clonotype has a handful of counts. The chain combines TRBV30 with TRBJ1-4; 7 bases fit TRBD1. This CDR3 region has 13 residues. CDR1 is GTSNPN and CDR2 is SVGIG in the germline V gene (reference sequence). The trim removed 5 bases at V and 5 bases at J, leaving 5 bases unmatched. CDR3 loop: CAWGIQGNEKLFF. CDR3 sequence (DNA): TGTGCCTGGGGCATACAGGGGAATGAAAAACTGTTTTTT.

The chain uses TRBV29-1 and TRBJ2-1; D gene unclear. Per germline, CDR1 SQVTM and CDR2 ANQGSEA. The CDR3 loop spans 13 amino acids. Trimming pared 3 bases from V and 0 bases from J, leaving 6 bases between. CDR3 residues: CSVENPSYNEQFF. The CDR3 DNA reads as TGCAGCGTTGAGAATCCCTCCTACAATGAGCAGTTCTTC.

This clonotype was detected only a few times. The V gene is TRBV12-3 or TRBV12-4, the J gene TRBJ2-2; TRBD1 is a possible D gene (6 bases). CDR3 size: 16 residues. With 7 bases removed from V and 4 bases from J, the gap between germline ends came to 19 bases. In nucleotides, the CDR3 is TGTGCCAGCAAAACAGGGTGGGGGAAACCCACCGGGGAGCTGTTTTTT. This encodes CASKTGWGKPTGELFF.

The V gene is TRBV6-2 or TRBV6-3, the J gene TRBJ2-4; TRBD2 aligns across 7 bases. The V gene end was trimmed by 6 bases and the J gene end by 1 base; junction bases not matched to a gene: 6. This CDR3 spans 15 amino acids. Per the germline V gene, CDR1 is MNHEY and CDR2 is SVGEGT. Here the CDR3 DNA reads TGTGCCAGCAGCCCAGCGGGGATTGCCAAAAACATTCAGTACTTC. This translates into CASSPAGIAKNIQYF.

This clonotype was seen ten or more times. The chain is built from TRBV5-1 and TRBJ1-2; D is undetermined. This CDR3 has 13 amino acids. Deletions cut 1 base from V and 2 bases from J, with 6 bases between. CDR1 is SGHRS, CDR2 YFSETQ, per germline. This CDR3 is CASSLSQNYGYTF. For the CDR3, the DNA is TGCGCCAGCAGCTTGAGCCAGAACTATGGCTACACCTTC. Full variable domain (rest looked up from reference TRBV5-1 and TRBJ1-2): KAGVTQTPRYLIKTRGQQVTLSCSPISGHRSVSWYQQTPGQGLQFLFEYFSETQRNKGNFPGRFSGRQFSNSRSEMNVSTLELGDSALYLCASSLSQNYGYTFGSGTRLTVV.

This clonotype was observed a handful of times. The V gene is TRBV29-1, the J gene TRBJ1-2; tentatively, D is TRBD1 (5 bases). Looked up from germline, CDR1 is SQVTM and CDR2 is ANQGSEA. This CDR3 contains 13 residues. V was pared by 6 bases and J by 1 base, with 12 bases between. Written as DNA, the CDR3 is TGCAGCGTGGACCCGGGGGGTAACTATGGCTACACCTTC. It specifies CSVDPGGNYGYTF.

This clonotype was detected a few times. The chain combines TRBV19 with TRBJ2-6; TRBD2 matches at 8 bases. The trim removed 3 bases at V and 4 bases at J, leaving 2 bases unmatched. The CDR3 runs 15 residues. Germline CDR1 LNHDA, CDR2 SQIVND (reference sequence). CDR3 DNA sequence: TGTGCCAGTAGTATCGGGGGGGCCGGGGCCAACGTCCTGACTTTC. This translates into CASSIGGAGANVLTF.